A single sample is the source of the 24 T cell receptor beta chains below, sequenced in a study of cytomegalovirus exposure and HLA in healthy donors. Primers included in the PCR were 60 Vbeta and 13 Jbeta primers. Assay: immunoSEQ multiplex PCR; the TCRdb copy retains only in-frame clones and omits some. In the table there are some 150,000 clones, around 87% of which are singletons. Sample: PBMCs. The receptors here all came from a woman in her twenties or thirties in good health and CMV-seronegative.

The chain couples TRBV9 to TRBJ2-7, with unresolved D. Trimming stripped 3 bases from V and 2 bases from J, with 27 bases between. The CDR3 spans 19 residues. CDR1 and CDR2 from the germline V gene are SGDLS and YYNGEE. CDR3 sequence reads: CASSANRLVSQVRTYEQYF. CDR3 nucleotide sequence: TGTGCCAGCAGCGCCAACCGTTTGGTCAGCCAGGTGAGAACCTACGAGCAGTACTTC. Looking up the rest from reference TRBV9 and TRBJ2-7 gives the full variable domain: DSGVTQTPKHLITATGQRVTLRCSPRSGDLSVYWYQQSLDQGLQFLIQYYNGEERAKGNILERFSAQQFPDLHSELNLSSLELGDSALYFCASSANRLVSQVRTYEQYFGPGTRLTVT.

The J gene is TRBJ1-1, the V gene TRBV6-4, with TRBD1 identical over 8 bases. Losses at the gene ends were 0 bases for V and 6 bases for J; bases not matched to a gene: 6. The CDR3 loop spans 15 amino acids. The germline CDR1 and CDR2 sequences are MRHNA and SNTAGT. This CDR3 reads CASSDSGQGKAEAFF. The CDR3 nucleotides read TGTGCCAGCAGTGACTCCGGACAGGGCAAGGCTGAAGCTTTCTTT.

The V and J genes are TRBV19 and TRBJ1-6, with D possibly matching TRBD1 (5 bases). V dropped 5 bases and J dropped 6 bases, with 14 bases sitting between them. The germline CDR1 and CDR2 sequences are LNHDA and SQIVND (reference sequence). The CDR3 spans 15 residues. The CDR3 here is CASSSATAPNSPLHF. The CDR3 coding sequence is TGTGCCAGTAGTTCCGCGACAGCCCCTAATTCACCCCTCCACTTT.

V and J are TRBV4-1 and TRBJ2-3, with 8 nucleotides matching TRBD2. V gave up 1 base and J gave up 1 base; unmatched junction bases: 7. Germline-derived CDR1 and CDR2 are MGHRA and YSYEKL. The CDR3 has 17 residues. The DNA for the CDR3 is TGCGCCAGCAGCCAAGGGGTAGCGGGGTTCGGCACAGATACGCAGTATTTT. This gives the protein CASSQGVAGFGTDTQYF.

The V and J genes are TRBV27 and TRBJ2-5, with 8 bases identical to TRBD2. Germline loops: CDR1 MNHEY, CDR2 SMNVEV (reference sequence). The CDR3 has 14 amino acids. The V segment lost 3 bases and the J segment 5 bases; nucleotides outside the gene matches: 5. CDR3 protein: CASSFAGLGETQYF. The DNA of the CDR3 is TGTGCCAGCAGTTTCGCGGGACTAGGTGAGACCCAGTACTTC.

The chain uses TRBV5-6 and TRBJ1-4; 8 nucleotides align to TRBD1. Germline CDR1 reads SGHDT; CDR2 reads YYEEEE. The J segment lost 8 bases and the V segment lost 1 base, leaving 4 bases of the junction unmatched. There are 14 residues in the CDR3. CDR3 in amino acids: CASSLLAGGEKLFF. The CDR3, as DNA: TGTGCCAGCAGCTTGTTGGCAGGGGGCGAAAAACTGTTTTTT.

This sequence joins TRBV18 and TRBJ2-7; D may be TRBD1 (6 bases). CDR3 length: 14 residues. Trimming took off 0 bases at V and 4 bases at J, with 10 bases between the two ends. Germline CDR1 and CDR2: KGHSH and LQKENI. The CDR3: CASSPPTGIYEQYF. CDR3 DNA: TGTGCCAGCTCACCACCGACAGGAATATACGAGCAGTACTTC. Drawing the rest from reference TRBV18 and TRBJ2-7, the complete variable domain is NAGVMQNPRHLVRRRGQEARLRCSPMKGHSHVYWYRQLPEEGLKFMVYLQKENIIDESGMPKERFSAEFPKEGPSILRIQQVVRGDSAAYFCASSPPTGIYEQYFGPGTRLTVT.

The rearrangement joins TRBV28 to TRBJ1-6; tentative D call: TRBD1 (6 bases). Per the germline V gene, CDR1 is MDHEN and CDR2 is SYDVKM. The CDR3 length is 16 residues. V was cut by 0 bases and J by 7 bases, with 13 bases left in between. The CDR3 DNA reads TGTGCCAGCAGTTTATGGTCGGGACATCTAAATTCACCCCTCCACTTT. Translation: CASSLWSGHLNSPLHF.

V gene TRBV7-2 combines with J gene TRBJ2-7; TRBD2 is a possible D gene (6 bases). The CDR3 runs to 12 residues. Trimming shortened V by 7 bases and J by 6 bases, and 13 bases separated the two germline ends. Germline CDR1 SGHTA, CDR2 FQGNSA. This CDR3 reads CASTLGGGEQYF. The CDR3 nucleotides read TGTGCCAGCACCTTGGGGGGTGGCGAGCAGTACTTC.

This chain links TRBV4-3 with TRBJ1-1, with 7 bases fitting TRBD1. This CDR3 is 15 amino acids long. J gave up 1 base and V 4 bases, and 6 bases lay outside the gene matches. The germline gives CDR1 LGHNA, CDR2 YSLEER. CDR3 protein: CASSLTRDRNTEAFF. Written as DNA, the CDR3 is TGCGCCAGCAGCCTAACACGGGACAGGAACACTGAAGCTTTCTTT.

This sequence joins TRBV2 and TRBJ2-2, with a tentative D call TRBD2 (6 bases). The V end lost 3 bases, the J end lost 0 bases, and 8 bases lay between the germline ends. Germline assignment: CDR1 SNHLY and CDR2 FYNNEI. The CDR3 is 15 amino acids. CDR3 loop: CASSDGGTNTGELFF. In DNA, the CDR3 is TGTGCCAGCAGTGATGGGGGGACGAACACCGGGGAGCTGTTTTTT.

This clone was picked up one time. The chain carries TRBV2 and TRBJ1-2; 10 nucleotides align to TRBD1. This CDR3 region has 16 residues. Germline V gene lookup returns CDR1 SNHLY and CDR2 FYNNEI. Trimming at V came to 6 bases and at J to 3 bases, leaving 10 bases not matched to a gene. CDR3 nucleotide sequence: TGTGCCAGCAGCGGACAGGGGGTGATCGTTCACTATGGCTACACCTTC. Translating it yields CASSGQGVIVHYGYTF.

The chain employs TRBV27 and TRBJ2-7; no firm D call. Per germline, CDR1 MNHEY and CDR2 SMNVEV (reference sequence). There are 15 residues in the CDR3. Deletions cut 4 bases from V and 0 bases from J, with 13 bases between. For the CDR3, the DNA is TGTGCCAGCAGTTCTGCGGCAGCGAGCTCCTACGAGCAGTACTTC. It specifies CASSSAAASSYEQYF.

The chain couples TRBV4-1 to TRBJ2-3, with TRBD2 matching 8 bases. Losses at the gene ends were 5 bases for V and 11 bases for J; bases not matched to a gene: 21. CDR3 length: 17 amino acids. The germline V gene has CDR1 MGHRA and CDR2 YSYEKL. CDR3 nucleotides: TGCGCCAGCAGCAATCCCGCTGGGACTAGTGCCCACTGGGTGCAGTATTTT. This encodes CASSNPAGTSAHWVQYF.

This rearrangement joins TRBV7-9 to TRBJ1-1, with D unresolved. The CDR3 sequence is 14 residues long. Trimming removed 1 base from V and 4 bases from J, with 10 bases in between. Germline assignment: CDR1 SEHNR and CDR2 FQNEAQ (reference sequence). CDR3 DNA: TGTGCCAGCAGCTTAGTCCCACCGGGCACTGAAGCTTTCTTT. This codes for CASSLVPPGTEAFF.

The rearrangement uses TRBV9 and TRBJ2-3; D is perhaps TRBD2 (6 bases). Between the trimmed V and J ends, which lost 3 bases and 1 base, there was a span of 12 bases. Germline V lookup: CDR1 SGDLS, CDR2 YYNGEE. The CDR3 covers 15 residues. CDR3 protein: CASSGWGVGTDTQYF. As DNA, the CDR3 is TGTGCCAGCAGCGGATGGGGGGTTGGCACAGATACGCAGTATTTT.

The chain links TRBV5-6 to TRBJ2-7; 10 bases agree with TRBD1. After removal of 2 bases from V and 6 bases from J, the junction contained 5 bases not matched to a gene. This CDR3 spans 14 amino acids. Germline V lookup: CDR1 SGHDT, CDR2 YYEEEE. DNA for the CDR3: TGTGCCAGCAGCTTTGGACAGGGGGTTGGCGAGCAGTACTTC. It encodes CASSFGQGVGEQYF.

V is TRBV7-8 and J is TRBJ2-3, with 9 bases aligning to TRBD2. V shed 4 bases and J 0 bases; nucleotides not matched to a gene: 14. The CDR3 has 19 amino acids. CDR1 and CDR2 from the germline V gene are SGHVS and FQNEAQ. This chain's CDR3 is CASSSKAADSGGSTDTQYF. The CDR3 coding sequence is TGTGCCAGCAGCTCAAAGGCCGCCGATAGCGGGGGAAGCACAGATACGCAGTATTTT.

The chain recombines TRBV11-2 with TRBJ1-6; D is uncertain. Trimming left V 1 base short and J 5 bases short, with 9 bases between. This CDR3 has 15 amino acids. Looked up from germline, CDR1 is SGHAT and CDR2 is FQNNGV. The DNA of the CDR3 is TGTGCCAGCAGCTTAGGACGCGGGAATAATTCACCCCTCCACTTT. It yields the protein CASSLGRGNNSPLHF. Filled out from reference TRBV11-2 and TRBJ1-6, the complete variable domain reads EAGVAQSPRYKIIEKRQSVAFWCNPISGHATLYWYQQILGQGPKLLIQFQNNGVVDDSQLPKDRFSAERLKGVDSTLKIQPAKLEDSAVYLCASSLGRGNNSPLHFGNGTRLTVT.

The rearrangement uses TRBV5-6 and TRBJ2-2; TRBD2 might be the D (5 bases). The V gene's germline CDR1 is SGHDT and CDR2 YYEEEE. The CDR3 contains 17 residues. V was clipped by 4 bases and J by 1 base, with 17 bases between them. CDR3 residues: CASSPLKGGLNTGELFF. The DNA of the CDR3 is TGTGCCAGCAGCCCGCTTAAGGGCGGGTTGAACACCGGGGAGCTGTTTTTT. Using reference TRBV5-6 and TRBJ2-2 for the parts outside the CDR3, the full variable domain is DAGVTQSPTHLIKTRGQQVTLRCSPKSGHDTVSWYQQALGQGPQFIFQYYEEEERQRGNFPDRFSGHQFPNYSSELNVNALLLGDSALYLCASSPLKGGLNTGELFFGEGSRLTVL.

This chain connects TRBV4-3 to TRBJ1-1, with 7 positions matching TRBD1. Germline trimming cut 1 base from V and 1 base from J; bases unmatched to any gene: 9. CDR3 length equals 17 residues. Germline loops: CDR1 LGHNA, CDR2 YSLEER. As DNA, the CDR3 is TGCGCCAGCAGCCAAGTGCTCGCCGGGACAGCGAACACTGAAGCTTTCTTT. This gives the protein CASSQVLAGTANTEAFF.

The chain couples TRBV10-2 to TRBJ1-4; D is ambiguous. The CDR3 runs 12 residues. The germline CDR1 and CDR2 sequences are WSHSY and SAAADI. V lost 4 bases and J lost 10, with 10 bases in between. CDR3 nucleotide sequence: TGCGCCAGCAGTGGAGAAGGAGCAAAACTGTTTTTT. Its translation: CASSGEGAKLFF.

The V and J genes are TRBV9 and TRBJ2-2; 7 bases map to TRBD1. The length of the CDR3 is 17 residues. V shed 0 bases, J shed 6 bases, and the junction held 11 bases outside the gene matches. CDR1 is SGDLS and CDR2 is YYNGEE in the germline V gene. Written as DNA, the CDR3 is TGTGCCAGCAGCGTAGCGGAGACAGGGTTCTACGCCGGGGAGCTGTTTTTT. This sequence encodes CASSVAETGFYAGELFF.

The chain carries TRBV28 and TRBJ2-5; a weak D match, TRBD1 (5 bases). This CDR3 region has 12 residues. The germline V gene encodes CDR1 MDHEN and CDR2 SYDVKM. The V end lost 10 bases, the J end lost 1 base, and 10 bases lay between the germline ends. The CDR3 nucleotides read TGTGCCACCACAGACAGCCAAGAGACCCAGTACTTC. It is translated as CATTDSQETQYF. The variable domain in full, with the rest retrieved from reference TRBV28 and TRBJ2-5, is DVKVTQSSRYLVKRTGEKVFLECVQDMDHENMFWYRQDPGLGLRLIYFSYDVKMKEKGDIPEGYSVSREKKERFSLILESASTNQTSMYLCATTDSQETQYFGPGTRLLVL.